This TCR beta chain emerged from a study of early stage breast cancer tumors. The V and J ends lost 7 bases and 5 bases, in that order; junction bases with no gene match: 2. From germline, CDR1 is SGHDN and CDR2 FVKESK. This CDR3 comprises 13 residues. Each sample had two DNA replicates, around 0.45 ug blood or about 1.5 ug tissue. TCRdb's table, derived via immunoSEQ multiplex PCR, lists solely in-frame clones and lacks some. The table has tens of thousands of clones, just over 90% seen once. This clonotype originated in a person aged 70 to 85 with breast cancer. Material: blood. The chain joins TRBV14 to TRBJ2-3; 11 bases map to TRBD2. As DNA, the CDR3 is TGTGCCAGCAACCTAGCGGGAGGAGATACGCAGTATTTT. Its translation: CASNLAGGDTQYF.